This TCR beta chain was sequenced in a study of identical twins. TCRdb processed the 5' RACE reads anew with MiXCR; each CDR3 protein has one entry. Among some 97,000 distinct CDR3 sequences listed, under 6.5% were seen once. The ends were cut back, 1 base at V and 8 bases at J, with 11 bases in the middle. This CDR3 has 13 residues. CDR1 and CDR2 from the germline V gene are SGHTA and FQGNSA. This sequence was found in a woman aged 50 to 60 in good health. The chain has TRBV7-2 and TRBJ1-2; D gene uncertain. The source material was memory T cells sorted from blood. CDR3 nucleotides: TGTGCCAGCAGCTTAGTTCCCATGGGAGGCTACACCTTC. Its protein is CASSLVPMGGYTF.